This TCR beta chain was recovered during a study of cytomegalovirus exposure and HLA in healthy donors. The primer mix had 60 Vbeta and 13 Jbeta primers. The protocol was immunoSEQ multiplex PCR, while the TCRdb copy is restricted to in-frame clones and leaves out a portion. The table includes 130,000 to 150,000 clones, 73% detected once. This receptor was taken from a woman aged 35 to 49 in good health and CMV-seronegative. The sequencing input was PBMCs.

The DNA for the CDR3 is TGTGCCAGCAGCCCGGTGGGGGACAGGGGGAACACCGGGGAGCTGTTTTTT. Translating gives CASSPVGDRGNTGELFF. The chain has TRBV7-6 and TRBJ2-2, with 10 bases that match TRBD1. Germline assignment: CDR1 SGHVS and CDR2 FNYEAQ. There are 17 residues in the CDR3. The ends lost 5 bases at V and 1 base at J; junction bases unmatched: 7.